The clone carrying this TCR beta chain was seen repeatedly, ten times or more. Its antigen is not identified. This sample was included in a study of T cells in Graves' hyperthyroidism and ophthalmopathy. Among ophthalmopathy patients, the Clinical Activity Score reached at least 3, the NOSPECS grade reached at least 4, and duration remained under 3 months. Patients having uncontrolled infection, another autoimmune disease, pregnancy or lactation were not included. Amplified regions were TCR beta CDR3 sequences from RNA transcripts. Researchers ran a first-round RT-PCR on the TCR CDR3 using the HTBI primer set. From the multiplex PCR reads, TCRdb called clonotypes with MiXCR, one entry per CDR3 protein. The repertoire holds hundreds of thousands of distinct CDR3 sequences, with roughly 14% as singletons. The CDR3 has 16 residues. V lost 1 base and J 3 bases, leaving 14 bases between the germline ends. From germline, CDR1 is SGHRS and CDR2 YFSETQ.

Study-wide points: Blood also showed most of the thyroid clonotypes that were expanded above 0.001.

Sequencing input: blood. This chain uses TRBV5-1 with TRBJ2-1; D is tentatively TRBD1 or TRBD2 (6 bases each). This receptor was identified in a woman between 50 and 59 years old with Graves' ophthalmopathy. This CDR3 reads CASSLNGRGDYNEQFF. CDR3 in DNA: TGCGCCAGCAGCTTGAATGGAAGGGGGGACTACAATGAGCAGTTCTTC.